The source of this TCR beta chain is a study of blood T cell repertoires in COVID-19. Study-level background: Specimens from acute and convalescent COVID-19 originated in the United States, Italy and Spain. T cells, B-cell-depleted T cells, or PBMCs provided the cDNA or gDNA that served as material.

The germline V gene encodes CDR1 MNHNS and CDR2 SASEGT. The CDR3 covers 13 residues. Trimming pared 3 bases from V and 4 bases from J, leaving 9 bases between. Per the original data handling: Amplification of reference gene primers was used by the study to estimate nucleated cell counts. Profiled with immunoSEQ multiplex PCR; TCRdb holds only in-frame clones, not every one. That table furnishes V, J and clone size, whereas the DNA furnished D and trimming. The sample contains more than 80,000 clones, more than 85% of which appear only once. The chain has TRBV6-1 and TRBJ1-2, with D perhaps matching TRBD1 (6 bases). Sequencing was performed on peripheral blood. The sequence came from a man aged 35 to 55 with acute or convalescent COVID-19. The CDR3 DNA reads TGTGCCAGCAGTGAGGGACAAAGCTATGGCTACACCTTC. This encodes CASSEGQSYGYTF.